The sequence of this T cell receptor beta chain was determined in a study of glioma-infiltrating T cells. Germline-derived CDR1 and CDR2 are LNHDA and SQIVND (reference sequence). The junction had 10 bases not matched to a gene; V was cut back by 5 bases and J by 4 bases. This CDR3 is 15 amino acids long. There are a few counts of this clonotype. The antigen remains undetermined. Study-level findings and limits: Tissue-blood divergence was below expectation in non-neoplastic patients, above in gliomas.

The iRepertoire nested amplicon-rescue multiplex PCR amplified TCR alpha and beta CDR3s from RNA. Tissue mRNA or PBMC total RNA, roughly 100-400 ng, went into one-step reverse transcription and amplification. TCRdb re-called the multiplex PCR reads through MiXCR, storing one row per CDR3 protein. Of around 170,000 distinct CDR3 sequences listed, under 55% are singletons. The TCR comes from a human donor with low-grade glioma or glioblastoma, undergoing nonglioma brain surgery, or in good health (not recorded which). The V call is TRBV19, the J call TRBJ2-5; 7 nucleotides align to TRBD2. Sequencing was done on a sample of glioma tissue, nonneoplastic brain tissue, or PBMCs (not recorded which). The CDR3 DNA reads TGTGCCAGTAGTGATGGGGGAGGGCCGCGAGAGACCCAGTACTTC. Translated, it gives CASSDGGGPRETQYF.